The rows below give T cell receptor beta chains drawn from one sample of a study of T cell responses to AZD1222 COVID-19 vaccine. Method: immunoSEQ multiplex PCR; TCRdb's copy keeps in-frame clones and lacks some. The sample includes more than 55,000 clones, 89% of them seen just once. The sequencing here drew on peripheral blood, taken 28 days after the second AZD1222 dose. The receptors stem from an adult who received the AZD1222 COVID-19 vaccine. CDR3s include the opening cysteine and the closing phenylalanine or tryptophan. Each record gives: D gene, V gene, clone size, J gene, CDR3 DNA, CDR3 protein. D genes are given only for firm matches. Not every row has a clone size; where given, it reads once, few, many or a size class.

d_call: TRBD2
v_call: TRBV5-1
clone_size: few
j_call: TRBJ2-1
cdr3_nt: TGCGCCAGCAGCTTGGCGGGAGGCGTTGAGCAGTTCTTC
cdr3_aa: CASSLAGGVEQFF

d_call: .
v_call: TRBV30
clone_size: .
j_call: TRBJ1-1
cdr3_nt: TGTGCCTGGAGTCCAGGGAGCACTGAAGCTTTCTTT
cdr3_aa: CAWSPGSTEAFF

d_call: .
v_call: TRBV5-8
clone_size: .
j_call: TRBJ2-7
cdr3_nt: TGTGCCAGCAGCTTGGAGGGCGTTGGCTCCCACGAGCAGTACTTC
cdr3_aa: CASSLEGVGSHEQYF

d_call: .
v_call: TRBV7-9
clone_size: .
j_call: TRBJ2-2
cdr3_nt: TGTGCCAGCAGCTCAGACTACACCGGGGAGCTGTTTTTT
cdr3_aa: CASSSDYTGELFF

d_call: TRBD2
v_call: TRBV11-2
clone_size: once
j_call: TRBJ2-1
cdr3_nt: TGTGCCAGCAGCTTAGTGGGCGGGAGTGGCTACAATGAGCAGTTCTTC
cdr3_aa: CASSLVGGSGYNEQFF

d_call: TRBD1
v_call: TRBV6-2/TRBV6-3
clone_size: .
j_call: TRBJ2-1
cdr3_nt: TGTGCCAGCAGCCCCCGGGGACAGGTTACCGTAGGGCAGTTCTTC
cdr3_aa: CASSPRGQVTVGQFF

d_call: .
v_call: TRBV9
clone_size: .
j_call: TRBJ1-4
cdr3_nt: TGTGCCAGCAGCGTAGGGGAGGGTGAAAAACTGTTTTTT
cdr3_aa: CASSVGEGEKLFF

d_call: TRBD2
v_call: TRBV5-4
clone_size: .
j_call: TRBJ2-1
cdr3_nt: TGTGCCAGCAGCTCCCTTTCGGTAGCGGGACTCTACAATGAGCAGTTCTTC
cdr3_aa: CASSSLSVAGLYNEQFF

d_call: .
v_call: TRBV21-1
clone_size: .
j_call: TRBJ2-7
cdr3_nt: TGTGCCAGCAGGAAACCCGGGACAGGGGGCGAGCAGTACTTC
cdr3_aa: CASRKPGTGGEQYF

d_call: .
v_call: TRBV6-2/TRBV6-3
clone_size: .
j_call: TRBJ1-1
cdr3_nt: TGTGCCAGCAGTTACGGGGGCGCGGGGCCCACTGAAGCTTTCTTT
cdr3_aa: CASSYGGAGPTEAFF

d_call: .
v_call: TRBV21-1
clone_size: .
j_call: TRBJ2-2
cdr3_nt: TGTGCCAGCAGCGGTTCGGGACAGGTGATCGGGGAGCTGTTTTTT
cdr3_aa: CASSGSGQVIGELFF

d_call: .
v_call: TRBV5-5
clone_size: .
j_call: TRBJ2-3
cdr3_nt: TGTGCCAGCAGCTTGCCGGGAAGCACAGATACGCAGTATTTT
cdr3_aa: CASSLPGSTDTQYF

d_call: .
v_call: TRBV9
clone_size: .
j_call: TRBJ2-6
cdr3_nt: TGTGCCAGCAGCGCCCTCGTCGACAGCTACTCTGGGGCCAACGTCCTGACTTTC
cdr3_aa: CASSALVDSYSGANVLTF

d_call: .
v_call: TRBV7-2
clone_size: .
j_call: TRBJ1-2
cdr3_nt: TGTGCCAGCAGCTTAGCGACGGGGGGCCATGGCTACACCTTC
cdr3_aa: CASSLATGGHGYTF

d_call: .
v_call: TRBV5-1
clone_size: .
j_call: TRBJ1-2
cdr3_nt: TGCGCCAGCAGCTTGGAAGGGGGGCGCTTCTATGGCTACACCTTC
cdr3_aa: CASSLEGGRFYGYTF

d_call: .
v_call: TRBV7-9
clone_size: .
j_call: TRBJ2-1
cdr3_nt: TGTGCCAGCAGCTTAGTGGGGGGGCTTCCCTACAATGAGCAGTTCTTC
cdr3_aa: CASSLVGGLPYNEQFF

d_call: TRBD2
v_call: TRBV10-3
clone_size: .
j_call: TRBJ2-1
cdr3_nt: TGTGCCATCAGAAGTGGCGGGGGGTTTTTTACTGAGCAGTTCTTC
cdr3_aa: CAIRSGGGFFTEQFF

d_call: TRBD1
v_call: TRBV5-4
clone_size: .
j_call: TRBJ2-7
cdr3_nt: TGTGCCAGCAGCCCGGGGCAGGGGGTCGAGCAGTACTTC
cdr3_aa: CASSPGQGVEQYF